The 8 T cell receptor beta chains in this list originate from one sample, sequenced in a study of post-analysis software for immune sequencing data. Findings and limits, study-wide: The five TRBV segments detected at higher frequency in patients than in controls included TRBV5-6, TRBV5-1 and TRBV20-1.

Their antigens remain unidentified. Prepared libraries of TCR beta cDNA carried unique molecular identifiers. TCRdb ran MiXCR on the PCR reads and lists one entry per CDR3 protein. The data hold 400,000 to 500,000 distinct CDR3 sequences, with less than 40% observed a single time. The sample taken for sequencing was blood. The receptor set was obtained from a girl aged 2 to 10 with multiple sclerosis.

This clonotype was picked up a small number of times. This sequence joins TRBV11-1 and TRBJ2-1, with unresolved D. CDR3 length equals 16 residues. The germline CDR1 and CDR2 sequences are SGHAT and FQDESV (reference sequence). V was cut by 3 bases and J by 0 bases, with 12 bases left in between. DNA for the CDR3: TGTGCCAGCAGCTTGTCGTTGACAACCTCCTACAATGAGCAGTTCTTC. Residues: CASSLSLTTSYNEQFF.

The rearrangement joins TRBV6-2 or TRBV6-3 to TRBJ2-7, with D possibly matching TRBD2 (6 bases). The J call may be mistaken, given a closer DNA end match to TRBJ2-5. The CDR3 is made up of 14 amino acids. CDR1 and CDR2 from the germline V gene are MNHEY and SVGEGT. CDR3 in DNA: TGTGCCAGCAGTTCACTCGGGAGCTGGGAGACCCAGTACTTC. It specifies CASSSLGSWETQYF.

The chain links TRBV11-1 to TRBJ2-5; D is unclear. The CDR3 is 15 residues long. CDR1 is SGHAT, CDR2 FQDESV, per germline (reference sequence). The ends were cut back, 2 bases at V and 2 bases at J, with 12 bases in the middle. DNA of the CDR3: TGTGCCAGCAGCTTATGGGATTACCGACAAGAGACCCAGTACTTC. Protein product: CASSLWDYRQETQYF.

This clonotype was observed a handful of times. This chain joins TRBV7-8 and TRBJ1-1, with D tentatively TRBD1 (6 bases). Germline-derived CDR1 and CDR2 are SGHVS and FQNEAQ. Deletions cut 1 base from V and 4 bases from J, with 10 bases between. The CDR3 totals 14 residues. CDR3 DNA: TGTGCCAGCAGCTTAGGGGGGCTGAGCACTGAAGCTTTCTTT. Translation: CASSLGGLSTEAFF.

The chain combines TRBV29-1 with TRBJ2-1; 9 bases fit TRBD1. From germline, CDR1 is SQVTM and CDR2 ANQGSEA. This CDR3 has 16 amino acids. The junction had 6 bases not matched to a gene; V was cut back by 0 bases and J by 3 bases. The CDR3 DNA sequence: TGCAGCGTTGAAGAACCGGACAGGGGAAGCTACAATGAGCAGTTCTTC. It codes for CSVEEPDRGSYNEQFF.

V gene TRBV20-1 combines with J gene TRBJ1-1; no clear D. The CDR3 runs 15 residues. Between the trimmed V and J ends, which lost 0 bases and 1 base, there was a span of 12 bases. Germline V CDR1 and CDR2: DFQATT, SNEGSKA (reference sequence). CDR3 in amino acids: CSARDSGVRNTEAFF. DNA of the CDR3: TGCAGTGCTAGAGATAGCGGGGTTAGGAACACTGAAGCTTTCTTT.

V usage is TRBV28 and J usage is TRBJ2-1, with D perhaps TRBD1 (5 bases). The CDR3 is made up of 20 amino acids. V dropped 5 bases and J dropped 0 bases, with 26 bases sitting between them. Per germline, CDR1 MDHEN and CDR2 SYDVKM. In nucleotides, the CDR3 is TGTGCCAGCAGTCCCAGACAGAACAGCTTTTCCTTGAGCTCCTACAATGAGCAGTTCTTC. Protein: CASSPRQNSFSLSSYNEQFF.

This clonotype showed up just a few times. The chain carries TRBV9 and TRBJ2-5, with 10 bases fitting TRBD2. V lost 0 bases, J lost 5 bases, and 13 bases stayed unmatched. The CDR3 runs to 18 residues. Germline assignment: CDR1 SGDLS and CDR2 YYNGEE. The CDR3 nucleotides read TGTGCCAGCAGCGTAGATACTAGCGGGACCCAAAAGGAGGAGACCCAGTACTTC. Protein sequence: CASSVDTSGTQKEETQYF.